The source of this T cell receptor (beta chain) is a study of CD4 T cells in relation to SARS-CoV-2 and coronaviruses. Remarks on this clone: Its specificity is not known.

Unexposed donor CD4+ T cells date from about 2011-2018, before the COVID-19 pandemic. CD4+ T cells were isolated from the cells after more than nine days of culture. The CDR3 spans 11 residues. The germline V and J ends were trimmed by 5 bases and 6 bases, with 7 bases remaining between them. Germline V gives CDR1 DFQATT, CDR2 SNEGSKA (reference sequence). The method was immunoSEQ multiplex PCR; TCRdb's version includes in-frame clones alone and lacks a portion of them. The data show 15,000 to 20,000 clones, around 75% seen once. This chain connects TRBV20-1 to TRBJ2-2; D ambiguous. This clonotype was obtained from a human donor in good health. Sequenced sample: CD4+ T cells from PBMCs, cultured in vitro. The CDR3 loop is CSAASAGELFF. The DNA of the CDR3 is TGCAGTGCTGCATCAGCCGGGGAGCTGTTTTTT.